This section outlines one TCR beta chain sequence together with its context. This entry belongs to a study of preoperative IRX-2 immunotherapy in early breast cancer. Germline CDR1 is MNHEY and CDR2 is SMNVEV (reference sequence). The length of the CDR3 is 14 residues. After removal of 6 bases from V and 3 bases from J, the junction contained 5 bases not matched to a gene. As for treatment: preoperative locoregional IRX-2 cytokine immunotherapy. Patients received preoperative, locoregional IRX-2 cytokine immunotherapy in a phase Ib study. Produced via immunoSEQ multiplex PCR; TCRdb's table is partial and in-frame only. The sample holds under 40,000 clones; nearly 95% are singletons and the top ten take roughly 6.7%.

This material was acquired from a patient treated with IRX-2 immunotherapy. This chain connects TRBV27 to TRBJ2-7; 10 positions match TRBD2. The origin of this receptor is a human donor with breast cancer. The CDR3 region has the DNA TGTGCCAGCAGGCCCCAGCGGGGGGGCTACGAGCAGTACTTC. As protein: CASRPQRGGYEQYF.